These 31 T cell receptor beta chains were all obtained from the same sample, sequenced in a study of lung T cells in sarcoidosis with Löfgren's syndrome. TCRdb passed the reads through MiXCR, listing each CDR3 protein once. The sample contains more than 50,000 distinct CDR3 sequences, 21% of which appear only once. The sample was CD4+ T cells from PBMCs. These receptors were taken from a human donor with sarcoidosis (Löfgren's syndrome or another form), or a control subject (not recorded which).

Regarding this clonotype: One end of the junction does not line up with germline, which may come from a read error. The V gene is TRBV7-3, the J gene TRBJ2-5, with a possible D match to TRBD2 (7 bases). The CDR3 runs 13 residues. Germline values: CDR1 SGHTA, CDR2 FQGTGA. CDR3 nucleotides: TGTGCCAACAGCCCCGGGGGGCGGGAGACCCAGTACTTC. Its protein product is CANSPGGRETQYF.

This clonotype was picked up many times. The rearrangement joins TRBV20-1 to TRBJ2-3; 7 bases align to TRBD2. The V and J ends lost 0 bases and 4 bases, in that order; junction bases with no gene match: 7. The CDR3 loop spans 15 amino acids. From germline, CDR1 is DFQATT and CDR2 SNEGSKA (reference sequence). CDR3 coding DNA: TGCAGTGCTAGAGATTGGGCGGGAGCGGCAGATACGCAGTATTTT. Amino acid sequence: CSARDWAGAADTQYF.

With respect to this clonotype: A much larger clone is a single base away; this may be a read error. V and J are TRBV20-1 and TRBJ2-7; D remains unclear. The germline CDR1 and CDR2 sequences are DFQATT and SNEGSKA (reference sequence). With 8 bases removed from V and 7 bases from J, the gap between germline ends came to 21 bases. The CDR3 length is 13 residues. The CDR3 region is CSYKVFGTCEQYF. The CDR3 nucleotides are TGCAGTTATAAAGTCTTCGGTACTTGTGAGCAGTACTTC.

V usage is TRBV19 and J usage is TRBJ1-5; D is perhaps TRBD1 (6 bases). This CDR3 spans 16 amino acids. V lost 2 bases and J 5 bases, leaving 16 bases between the germline ends. Germline V gives CDR1 LNHDA, CDR2 SQIVND (reference sequence). The CDR3 sequence is CASSIRGSGGDQPQHF. Written as DNA, the CDR3 is TGTGCCAGTAGTATACGGGGTTCGGGGGGCGATCAGCCCCAGCATTTT.

Of note for this clonotype: This may be a read error: a much more frequent sequence differs by one nucleotide. This chain joins TRBV18 and TRBJ1-1; D gene ambiguous. The CDR3 consists of 14 residues. The germline V gene has CDR1 KGHSH and CDR2 LQKENI. CDR3 nucleotides: TGTGCCAGCTCTCCCTCACCCATAGGCGCTGAAGCTTCCTTT. Translation gives CASSPSPIGAEASF.

The rearrangement joins TRBV18 to TRBJ1-5; the D is unclear. The germline V gene encodes CDR1 KGHSH and CDR2 LQKENI. The V end lost 3 bases, the J end lost 4 bases, and 10 bases lay between the germline ends. The length of the CDR3 is 14 residues. CDR3 amino acids: CASSPSGGNQPQHF. The DNA of the CDR3 is TGTGCCAGCTCACCTTCTGGCGGAAATCAGCCCCAGCATTTT.

About this clonotype: This may stem from a read error, because a much larger clone lies one nucleotide away. The genes are TRBV20-1 and TRBJ2-1, with 7 bases aligning to TRBD2. Germline CDR1 and CDR2: DFQATT and SNEGSKA (reference sequence). The CDR3 spans 15 residues. The CDR3 loop is CSAKVWEGPYNKQFF. In DNA, the CDR3 is TGCAGTGCTAAAGTATGGGAGGGGCCCTACAATAAGCAGTTCTTC.

In regard to this clonotype: A much larger clone lies one base from this, so it may be a read error. The V gene is TRBV20-1, the J gene TRBJ2-5; no firm D call. Germline CDR1 DFQATT, CDR2 SNEGSKA (reference sequence). V gave up 6 bases and J gave up 0 bases, with 8 bases separating them. This CDR3 is 12 amino acids long. CDR3 in DNA: TGCAGTGCAGGACCCGACCAAGAGACCCAGTACTTC. Translated, it gives CSAGPDQETQYF.

This clonotype was seen ten or more times. V is TRBV27 and J is TRBJ2-2; no clear D. This CDR3 spans 12 amino acids. The V gene's germline CDR1 is MNHEY and CDR2 SMNVEV (reference sequence). V gave up 6 bases and J gave up 1 base, with 3 bases separating them. The CDR3 sequence is CASSRNTGELFF. The CDR3, as DNA: TGTGCCAGCAGCCGGAACACCGGGGAGCTGTTTTTT.

With respect to this clonotype: A much larger clone differs from this one at a single base, so this may be a read error. The missing conserved phenylalanine or tryptophan at the end of this CDR3 makes a read error likely. The V and J genes are TRBV20-1 and TRBJ2-3; D gene uncertain. The CDR3 sequence is 13 residues long. CDR1 DFQATT and CDR2 SNEGSKA come from the germline V gene (reference sequence). Trimming removed 3 bases at V and 1 base at J, with 8 bases between. Here the CDR3 reads CSASHGGTDTQYL. The DNA of the CDR3 is TGCAGTGCTAGTCATGGGGGCACAGATACGCAGTATCTT.

This clonotype qualifies as medium-sized. J is TRBJ1-6 and V is TRBV28; TRBD1 might be the D (6 bases). Germline values: CDR1 MDHEN, CDR2 SYDVKM. The V end lost 8 bases, the J end lost 8 bases, and 10 bases lay between the germline ends. This CDR3 spans 12 amino acids. DNA for the CDR3: TGTGCCAGCTACAGGGTTGATTCACCCCTCCACTTT. Protein sequence: CASYRVDSPLHF.

There are many counts of this clonotype. This chain connects TRBV27 to TRBJ2-1, with 10 bases that match TRBD2. The CDR3 runs 19 residues. V was clipped by 2 bases and J by 0 bases; unmatched bases: 10. The germline V gene encodes CDR1 MNHEY and CDR2 SMNVEV (reference sequence). CDR3 protein: CASSLIGLAAQSSYNEQFF. The CDR3 bases are TGTGCCAGCAGTTTAATAGGACTAGCGGCCCAGAGCTCCTACAATGAGCAGTTCTTC.

This clonotype was seen only a few times. The junction and the germline gene differ at one end; a read error may be behind it. The V and J genes are TRBV27 and TRBJ1-1, with 8 positions matching TRBD1. The CDR3 has 16 residues. Germline V gene data show CDR1 as MNHEY and CDR2 as SMNVEV (reference sequence). The CDR3 here is CVSSLRARGPNTEAFF. DNA for the CDR3: TGTGTCAGCAGTTTGAGGGCCAGGGGGCCCAACACTGAAGCTTTCTTT.

Points on this clonotype: A clone one base away is much larger, so this may be a read error. The chain has TRBV28 and TRBJ2-7; D may be TRBD1 (5 bases). V was cut by 6 bases and J by 2 bases, with 17 bases left in between. Per the germline V gene, CDR1 is MDHEN and CDR2 is SYDVKM. The CDR3 totals 15 residues. The CDR3 nucleotides read TGTGCCAGCAGCCGGAGAAGGGGTATTACCTACGAGCAGTACTTC. Translation: CASSRRRGITYEQYF. The variable domain in full, completed from reference TRBV28 and TRBJ2-7, reads DVKVTQSSRYLVKRTGEKVFLECVQDMDHENMFWYRQDPGLGLRLIYFSYDVKMKEKGDIPEGYSVSREKKERFSLILESASTNQTSMYLCASSRRRGITYEQYFGPGTRLTVT.

This clonotype showed up many times. The V call is TRBV2, the J call TRBJ1-4, with 9 bases fitting TRBD1. The CDR3 consists of 14 residues. V was pared by 4 bases and J by 7 bases, with 4 bases of the junction left unmatched. The V gene's germline CDR1 is SNHLY and CDR2 FYNNEI. The DNA for the CDR3 is TGTGCCAGCAGTGCTAACAGGGGGCGTGAAAAACTGTTTTTT. Amino acid sequence: CASSANRGREKLFF.

This clonotype has just a few counts. A read error may explain this, as a much larger clone is one base away. The rearrangement uses TRBV6-5 and TRBJ2-3; D may correspond to TRBD1 or TRBD2 (5 bases each). CDR1 and CDR2 (germline): MNHEY, SVGAGI. The CDR3 extends over 16 amino acids. CDR3 protein: CASSFGGRPGADSQYF. The CDR3 DNA reads as TGTGCCAGCAGTTTCGGCGGACGACCCGGGGCAGATTCGCAGTATTTT.

The rearrangement uses TRBV5-4 and TRBJ2-5; D may be TRBD2 (5 bases). CDR1 and CDR2 (germline): SGHNT, YYREEE (reference sequence). There are 16 residues in the CDR3. V was pared by 5 bases and J by 1 base, with 18 bases between. This CDR3 reads CASRSIWSGSQETQYF. The DNA for the CDR3 is TGTGCCAGCAGGTCCATTTGGTCGGGGTCCCAAGAGACCCAGTACTTC.

This clonotype came up many times. The J gene is TRBJ2-7, the V gene TRBV5-4; 7 bases agree with TRBD1. The junction had 15 bases not matched to a gene; V was cut back by 4 bases and J by 5 bases. The CDR3 sequence is 16 residues long. Per the germline V gene, CDR1 is SGHNT and CDR2 is YYREEE (reference sequence). This CDR3 reads CASSRTSDRVGNEQYV. The CDR3 bases are TGTGCCAGCAGCCGAACGAGTGACAGGGTAGGAAACGAGCAGTACGTC.

In its sample, this clonotype was seen a few times. This chain connects TRBV11-2 to TRBJ2-1, with a weak D call TRBD2 (5 bases). The germline V gene encodes CDR1 SGHAT and CDR2 FQNNGV. V was clipped by 2 bases and J by 0 bases, with 11 bases between them. CDR3 size: 16 residues. This CDR3 reads CASSLLSGDSYNEQFF. The CDR3 DNA is TGTGCCAGCAGCTTACTAAGCGGAGACTCCTACAATGAGCAGTTCTTC.

In this sample, this clonotype turned up a few times. V is TRBV29-1 and J is TRBJ2-5; possible D gene TRBD1, 5 bases. CDR1 SQVTM and CDR2 ANQGSEA come from the germline V gene. V dropped 0 bases and J dropped 5 bases, with 7 bases sitting between them. This CDR3 spans 12 amino acids. CDR3 loop: CSVEDGAETQYF. In nucleotides, the CDR3 is TGCAGCGTTGAAGATGGGGCGGAGACCCAGTACTTC. The whole variable domain, remainder taken from reference TRBV29-1 and TRBJ2-5, is SAVISQKPSRDICQRGTSLTIQCQVDSQVTMMFWYRQQPGQSLTLIATANQGSEATYESGFVIDKFPISRPNLTFSTLTVSNMSPEDSSIYLCSVEDGAETQYFGPGTRLLVL.

As concerns this clonotype: A read error is possible here, since a much larger clone lies one base away. V and J are TRBV6-1 and TRBJ2-7, with 9 bases matching TRBD2. Germline V lookup: CDR1 MNHNS, CDR2 SASEGT. The junction had 3 bases not matched to a gene; V was cut back by 4 bases and J by 2 bases. CDR3 size: 14 residues. The CDR3 here is CASSGASGTYEQYF. The CDR3 nucleotides are TGTGCCAGCAGTGGGGCTAGCGGGACCTACGAGCAGTACTTC.

This clonotype came up many times. The J gene is TRBJ2-7, the V gene TRBV6-1; tentatively, D is TRBD1 (6 bases). V was trimmed by 4 bases and J by 3 bases, leaving 13 bases between them. The CDR3 runs to 14 residues. Per the germline V gene, CDR1 is MNHNS and CDR2 is SASEGT. The CDR3 region is CASSGSGTSYEQYF. CDR3 DNA: TGTGCCAGCAGTGGATCCGGGACAAGCTACGAGCAGTACTTC.

CDR3 DNA: TGTGCCAGCTCACACTCCCAGGGGCCAGATACGCAGTATTTT. This codes for CASSHSQGPDTQYF. V gene TRBV18 combines with J gene TRBJ2-3; D is perhaps TRBD1 (6 bases). Trimming took off 4 bases at V and 4 bases at J, with 12 bases between the two ends. Germline CDR1 KGHSH, CDR2 LQKENI. CDR3 length: 14 amino acids.

This clonotype has a count of ten or more. This chain links TRBV7-2 with TRBJ2-1; 13 nucleotides agree with TRBD2. V was clipped by 2 bases and J by 10 bases; unmatched bases: 8. This CDR3 contains 16 residues. Germline-derived CDR1 and CDR2 are SGHTA and FQGNSA. This CDR3 is CASSLIRLAGGREQFF. CDR3 bases: TGTGCCAGCAGCTTAATCCGACTAGCGGGAGGAAGAGAGCAGTTCTTC.

In the case of this clonotype: Given a much more abundant clone one base away, this may be a read error. The rearrangement uses TRBV18 and TRBJ1-4, with 7 bases that match TRBD1. Per the germline V gene, CDR1 is KGHSH and CDR2 is LQKENI. The CDR3 consists of 16 residues. The CDR3 DNA reads as TGTGCCAGCCCACCGTTGCAGGGGGCAACTAATGAAAAACTGTTTTTT. Translating gives CASPPLQGATNEKLFF.

This clonotype was counted at least ten times. This sequence joins TRBV25-1 and TRBJ1-3; D unresolved. Looked up from germline, CDR1 is MGHDK and CDR2 is SYGVNS. The length of the CDR3 is 14 residues. Trimming took 1 base from V and 5 from J, leaving 9 bases between them. In DNA, the CDR3 is TGTGCCAGCAGTGAATCGGGATTAAGAAACACCATATATTTT. Protein sequence: CASSESGLRNTIYF.

This clonotype was seen a few times. The genes are TRBV5-1 and TRBJ1-2, with D perhaps matching TRBD1 (5 bases). The CDR3 is 13 residues long. CDR1 and CDR2 from the germline V gene are SGHRS and YFSETQ. The V and J ends lost 3 bases and 7 bases respectively, with 13 bases between them. CDR3 coding DNA: TGCGCCAGCAGCTCCTTACAGGTCCCTGGCTACACCTTC. Its protein product is CASSSLQVPGYTF. The whole variable domain, filled in from reference TRBV5-1 and TRBJ1-2, reads KAGVTQTPRYLIKTRGQQVTLSCSPISGHRSVSWYQQTPGQGLQFLFEYFSETQRNKGNFPGRFSGRQFSNSRSEMNVSTLELGDSALYLCASSSLQVPGYTFGSGTRLTVV.

Many counts were recorded for this clonotype. Written as DNA, the CDR3 is TGTGCCAGCAGTTTATCGGGGGGAGGATTCAATGAAAAACTGTTTTTT. It encodes CASSLSGGGFNEKLFF. V gene TRBV27 combines with J gene TRBJ1-4; weak D call: TRBD1 (5 bases). The length of the CDR3 is 16 residues. The V end was cut by 0 bases, the J end by 5 bases, with 13 bases between. In germline, CDR1 is MNHEY, CDR2 SMNVEV (reference sequence).

The chain combines TRBV10-3 with TRBJ2-1; TRBD1 might be the D (5 bases). Germline CDR1 is ENHRY and CDR2 is SYGVKD. The V and J ends lost 10 bases and 1 base respectively, with 14 bases between them. The CDR3 runs to 14 residues. The CDR3: CATRRGYSYNEQFF. Here the CDR3 DNA reads TGTGCCACTCGAAGGGGCTATTCCTACAATGAGCAGTTCTTC.

This clonotype was seen ten or more times. The CDR3 sequence is CSARRGGLAVNEQFF. Written as DNA, the CDR3 is TGCAGTGCTAGGAGGGGGGGACTAGCGGTCAATGAGCAGTTCTTC. V is TRBV20-1 and J is TRBJ2-1; 11 bases are a match to TRBD2. CDR3 length equals 15 residues. The V gene end was trimmed by 3 bases and the J gene end by 6 bases; junction bases not matched to a gene: 7. In germline, CDR1 is DFQATT, CDR2 SNEGSKA (reference sequence).

The table lists this clonotype with many counts. The V and J genes are TRBV6-1 and TRBJ1-3; D is undetermined. This CDR3 comprises 12 residues. Germline V CDR1 and CDR2: MNHNS, SASEGT. The ends were cut back, 8 bases at V and 0 bases at J, with 5 bases in the middle. CDR3 in DNA: TGTGCCAGCGTAAGCTCTGGAAACACCATATATTTT. Protein: CASVSSGNTIYF.